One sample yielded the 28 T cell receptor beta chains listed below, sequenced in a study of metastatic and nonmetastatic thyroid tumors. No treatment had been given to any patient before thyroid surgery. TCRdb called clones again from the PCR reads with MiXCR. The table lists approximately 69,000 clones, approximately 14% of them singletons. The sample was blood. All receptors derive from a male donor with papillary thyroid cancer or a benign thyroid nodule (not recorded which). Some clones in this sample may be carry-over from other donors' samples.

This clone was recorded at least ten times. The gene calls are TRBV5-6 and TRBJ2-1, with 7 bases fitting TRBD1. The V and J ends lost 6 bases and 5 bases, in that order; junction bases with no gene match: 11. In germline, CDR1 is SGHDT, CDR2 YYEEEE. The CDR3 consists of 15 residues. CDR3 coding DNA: TGTGCCAGCACCAGACAGGGATGGGAACACAATGAGCAGTTCTTC. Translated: CASTRQGWEHNEQFF.

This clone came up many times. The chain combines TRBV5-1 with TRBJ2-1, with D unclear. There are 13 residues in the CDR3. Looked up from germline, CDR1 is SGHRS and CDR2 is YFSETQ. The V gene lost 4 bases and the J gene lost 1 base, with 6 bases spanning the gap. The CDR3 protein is CASSASSYNEQFF. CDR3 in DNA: TGCGCCAGCAGCGCTAGTTCCTACAATGAGCAGTTCTTC.

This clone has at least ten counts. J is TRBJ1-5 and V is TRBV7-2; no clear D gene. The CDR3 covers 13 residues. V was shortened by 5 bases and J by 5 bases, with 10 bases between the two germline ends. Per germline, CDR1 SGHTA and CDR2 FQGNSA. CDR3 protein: CASSPQTDQPQHF. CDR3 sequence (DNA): TGTGCCAGCAGCCCCCAAACGGATCAGCCCCAGCATTTT.

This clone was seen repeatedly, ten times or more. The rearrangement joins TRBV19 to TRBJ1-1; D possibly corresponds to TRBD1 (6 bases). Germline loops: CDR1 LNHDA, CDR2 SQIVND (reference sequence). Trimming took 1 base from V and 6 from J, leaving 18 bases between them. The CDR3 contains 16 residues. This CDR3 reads CASSIANYRDTAEAFF. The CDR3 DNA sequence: TGTGCCAGTAGTATAGCCAATTACAGGGATACCGCTGAAGCTTTCTTT.

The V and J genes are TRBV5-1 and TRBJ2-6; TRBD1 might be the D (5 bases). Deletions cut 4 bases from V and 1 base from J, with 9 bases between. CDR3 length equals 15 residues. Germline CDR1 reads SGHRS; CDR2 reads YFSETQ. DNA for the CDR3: TGCGCCAGCAGCCCTGACAGTTCTGGGGCCAACGTCCTGACTTTC. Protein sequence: CASSPDSSGANVLTF.

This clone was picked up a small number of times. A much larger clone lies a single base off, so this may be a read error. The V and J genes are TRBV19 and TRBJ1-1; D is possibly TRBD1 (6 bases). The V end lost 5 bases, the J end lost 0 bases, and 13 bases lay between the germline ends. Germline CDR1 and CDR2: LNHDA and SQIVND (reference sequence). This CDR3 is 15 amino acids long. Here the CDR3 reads CASSLLQGLNTEAFF. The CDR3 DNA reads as TGTGCCAGTAGTCTCCTACAGGGCTTGAACACTGAAGCTTTCTTT. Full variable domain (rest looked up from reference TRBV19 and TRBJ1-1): DGGITQSPKYLFRKEGQNVTLSCEQNLNHDAMYWYRQDPGQGLRLIYYSQIVNDFQKGDIAEGYSVSREKKESFPLTVTSAQKNPTAFYLCASSLLQGLNTEAFFGQGTRLTVV.

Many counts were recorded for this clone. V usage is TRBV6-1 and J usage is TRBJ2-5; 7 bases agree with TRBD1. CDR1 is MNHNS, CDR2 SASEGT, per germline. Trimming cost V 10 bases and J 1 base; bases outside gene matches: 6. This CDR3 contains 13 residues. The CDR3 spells CATRAGGQETQYF. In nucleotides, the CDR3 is TGTGCCACCCGGGCAGGGGGCCAAGAGACCCAGTACTTC.

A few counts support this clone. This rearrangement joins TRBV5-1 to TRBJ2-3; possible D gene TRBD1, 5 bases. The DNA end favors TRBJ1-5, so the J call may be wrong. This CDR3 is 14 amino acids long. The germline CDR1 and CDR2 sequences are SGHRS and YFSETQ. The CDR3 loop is CASSLGQGLDTQHF. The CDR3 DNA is TGCGCCAGCAGCTTGGGGCAGGGATTAGATACGCAGCATTTT.

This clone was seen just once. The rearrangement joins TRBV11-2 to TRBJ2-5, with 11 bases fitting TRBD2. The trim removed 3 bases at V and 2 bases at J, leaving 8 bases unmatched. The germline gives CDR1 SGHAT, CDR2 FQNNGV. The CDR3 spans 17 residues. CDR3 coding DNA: TGTGCCAGCAGCTTTCTCGGGACTAGCGGACTTCAAGAGACCCAGTACTTC. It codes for CASSFLGTSGLQETQYF. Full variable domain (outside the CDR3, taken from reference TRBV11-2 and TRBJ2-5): EAGVAQSPRYKIIEKRQSVAFWCNPISGHATLYWYQQILGQGPKLLIQFQNNGVVDDSQLPKDRFSAERLKGVDSTLKIQPAKLEDSAVYLCASSFLGTSGLQETQYFGPGTRLLVL.

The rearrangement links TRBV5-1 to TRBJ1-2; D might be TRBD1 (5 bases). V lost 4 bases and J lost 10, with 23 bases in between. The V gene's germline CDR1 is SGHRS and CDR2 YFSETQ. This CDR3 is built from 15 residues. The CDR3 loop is CASSEGPGVDYFYTF. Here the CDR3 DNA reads TGCGCCAGCAGCGAGGGCCCGGGGGTTGACTATTTCTACACCTTC.

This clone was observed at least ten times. CDR3 DNA: TGTGCCAGCAGCGATAGCGGGAGGGACTACAATGAGCAGTTCTTC. Protein sequence: CASSDSGRDYNEQFF. The genes are TRBV7-9 and TRBJ2-1; 11 bases align to TRBD2. Germline trimming cut 5 bases from V and 3 bases from J; bases unmatched to any gene: 3. This CDR3 contains 15 residues. Germline V gene data show CDR1 as SEHNR and CDR2 as FQNEAQ (reference sequence).

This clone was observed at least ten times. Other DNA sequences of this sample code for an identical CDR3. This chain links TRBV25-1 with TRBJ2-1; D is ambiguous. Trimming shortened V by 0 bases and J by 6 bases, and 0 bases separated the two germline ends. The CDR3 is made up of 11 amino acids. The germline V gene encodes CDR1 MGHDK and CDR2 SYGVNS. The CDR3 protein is CASSEYNEQFF. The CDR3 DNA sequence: TGTGCCAGCAGTGAATACAATGAGCAGTTCTTC. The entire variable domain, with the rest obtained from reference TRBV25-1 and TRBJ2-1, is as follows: EADIYQTPRYLVIGTGKKITLECSQTMGHDKMYWYQQDPGMELHLIHYSYGVNSTEKGDLSSESTVSRIRTEHFPLTLESARPSHTSQYLCASSEYNEQFFGPGTRLTVL.

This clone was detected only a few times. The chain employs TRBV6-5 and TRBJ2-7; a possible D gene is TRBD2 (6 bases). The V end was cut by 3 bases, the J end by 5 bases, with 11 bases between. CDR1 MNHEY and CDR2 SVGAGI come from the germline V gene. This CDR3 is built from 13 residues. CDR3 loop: CASSYLEGHEQYF. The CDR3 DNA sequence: TGTGCCAGCAGTTATCTGGAGGGCCACGAGCAGTACTTC.

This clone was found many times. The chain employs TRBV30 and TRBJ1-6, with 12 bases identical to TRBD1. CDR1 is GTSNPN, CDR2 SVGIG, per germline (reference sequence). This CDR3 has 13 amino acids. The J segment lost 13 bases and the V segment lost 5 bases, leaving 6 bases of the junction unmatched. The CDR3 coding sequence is TGTGCCTGGGCCCCGGGACAGGGGGCTCCCCTCCACTTT. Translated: CAWAPGQGAPLHF.

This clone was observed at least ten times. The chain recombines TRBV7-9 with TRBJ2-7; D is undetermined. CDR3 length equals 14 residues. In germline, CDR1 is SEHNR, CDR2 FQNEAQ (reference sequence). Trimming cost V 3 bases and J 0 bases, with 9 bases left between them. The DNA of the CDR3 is TGTGCCAGCAGCTTCTTTTCTAGCTCCTACGAGCAGTACTTC. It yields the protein CASSFFSSSYEQYF.

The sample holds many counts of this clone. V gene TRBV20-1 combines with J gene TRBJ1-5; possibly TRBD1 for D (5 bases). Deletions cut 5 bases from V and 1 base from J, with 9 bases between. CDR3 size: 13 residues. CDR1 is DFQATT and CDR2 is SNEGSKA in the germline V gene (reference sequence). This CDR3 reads CSARTTSNQPQHF. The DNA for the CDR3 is TGCAGTGCTCGGACAACGAGCAATCAGCCCCAGCATTTT.

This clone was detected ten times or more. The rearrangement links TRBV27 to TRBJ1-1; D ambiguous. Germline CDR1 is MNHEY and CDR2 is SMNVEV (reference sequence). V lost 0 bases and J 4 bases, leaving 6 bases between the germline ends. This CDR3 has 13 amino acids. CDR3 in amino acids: CASSLSLGTEAFF. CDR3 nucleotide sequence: TGTGCCAGCAGTTTATCGTTGGGCACTGAAGCTTTCTTT.

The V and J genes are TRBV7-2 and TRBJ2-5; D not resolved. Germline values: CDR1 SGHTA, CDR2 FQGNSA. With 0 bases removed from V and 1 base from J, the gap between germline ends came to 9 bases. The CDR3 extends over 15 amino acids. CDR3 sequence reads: CASSLARPVQETQYF. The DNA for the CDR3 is TGTGCCAGCAGCTTAGCCCGGCCTGTCCAAGAGACCCAGTACTTC.

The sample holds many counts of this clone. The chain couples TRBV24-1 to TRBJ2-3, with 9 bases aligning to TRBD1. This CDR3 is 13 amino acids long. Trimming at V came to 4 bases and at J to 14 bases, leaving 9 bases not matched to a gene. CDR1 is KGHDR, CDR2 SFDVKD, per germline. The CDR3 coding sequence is TGTGCCACCAGTGACCCAGGACAGGGGAGAAGGTATTTT. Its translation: CATSDPGQGRRYF.

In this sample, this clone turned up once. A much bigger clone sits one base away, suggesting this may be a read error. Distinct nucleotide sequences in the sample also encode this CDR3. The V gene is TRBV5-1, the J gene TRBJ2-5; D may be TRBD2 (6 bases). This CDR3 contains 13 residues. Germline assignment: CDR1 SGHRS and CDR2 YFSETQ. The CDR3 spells CASRGKTRETQYF. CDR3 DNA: TGCGCCAGCAGGGGGAAGACTAGGGAGACACAGTACTTC.

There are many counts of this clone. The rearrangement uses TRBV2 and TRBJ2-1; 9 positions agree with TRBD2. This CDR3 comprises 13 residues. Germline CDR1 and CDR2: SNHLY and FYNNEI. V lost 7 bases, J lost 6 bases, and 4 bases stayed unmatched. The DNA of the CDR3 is TGTGCCAGCATGCGGGAGGGCCGCAATGAGCAGTTCTTC. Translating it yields CASMREGRNEQFF.

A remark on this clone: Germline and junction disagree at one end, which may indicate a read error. The CDR3: CASIYMGGNQPQHF. In nucleotides, the CDR3 is TGTGCCAGCATCTATATGGGAGGCAACCAGCCCCAGCATTTT. The genes are TRBV5-5 and TRBJ1-5; no clear D gene. Germline V gene data show CDR1 as SGHKS and CDR2 as YYEKEE (reference sequence). The CDR3 runs 14 residues.

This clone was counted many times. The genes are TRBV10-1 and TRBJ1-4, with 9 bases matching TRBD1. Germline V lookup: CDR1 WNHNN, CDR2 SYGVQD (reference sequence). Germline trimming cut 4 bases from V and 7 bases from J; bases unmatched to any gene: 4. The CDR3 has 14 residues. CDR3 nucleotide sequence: TGCGCCAGCAGTGCCCGGACAGGGGTTGAAAAACTGTTTTTT. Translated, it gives CASSARTGVEKLFF.

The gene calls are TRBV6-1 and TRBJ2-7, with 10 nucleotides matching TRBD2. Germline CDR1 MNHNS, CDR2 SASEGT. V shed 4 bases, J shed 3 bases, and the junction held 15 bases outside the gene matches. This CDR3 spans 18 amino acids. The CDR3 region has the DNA TGTGCCAGCAGTGCAAGTCACTCTCTAGCGGGAGATTTCTACGAGCAGTACTTC. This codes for CASSASHSLAGDFYEQYF.

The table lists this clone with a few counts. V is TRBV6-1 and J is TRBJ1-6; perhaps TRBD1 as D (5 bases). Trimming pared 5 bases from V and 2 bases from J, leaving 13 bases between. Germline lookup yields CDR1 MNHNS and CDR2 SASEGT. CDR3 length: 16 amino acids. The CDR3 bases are TGTGCCAGCAGTCAACAGGCCCTCGCCTATAATTCACCCCTCCACTTT. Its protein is CASSQQALAYNSPLHF.

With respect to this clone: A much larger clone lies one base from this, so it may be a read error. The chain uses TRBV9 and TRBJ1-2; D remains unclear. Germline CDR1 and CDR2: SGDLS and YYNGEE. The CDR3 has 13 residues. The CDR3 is CASSVDENYSYTF. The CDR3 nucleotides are TGTGCCAGCAGCGTAGATGAGAACTATAGCTACACCTTC.

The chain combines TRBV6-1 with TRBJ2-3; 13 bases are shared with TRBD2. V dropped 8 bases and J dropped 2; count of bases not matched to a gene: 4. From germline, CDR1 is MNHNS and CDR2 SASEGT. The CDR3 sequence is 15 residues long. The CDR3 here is CASSGTSGATDTQYF. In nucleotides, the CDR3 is TGTGCCAGCTCGGGGACTAGCGGGGCCACAGATACGCAGTATTTT.

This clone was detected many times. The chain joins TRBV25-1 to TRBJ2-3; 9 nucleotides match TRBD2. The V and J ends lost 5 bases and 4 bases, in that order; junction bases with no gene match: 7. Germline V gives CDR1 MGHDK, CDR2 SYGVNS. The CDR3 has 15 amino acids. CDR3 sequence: CASSPFSGSADTQYF. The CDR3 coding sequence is TGTGCCAGCAGTCCTTTTAGCGGGAGCGCAGATACGCAGTATTTT.